Below are 5 T cell receptor beta chains sequenced from a single sample in a study of shared clonotypes between healthy human individuals. TCRdb's copy holds only in-frame clones and misses some; the assay was immunoSEQ multiplex PCR. The repertoire includes about 530,000 clones, roughly 95% of them detected once, and 0.06% sits in the top ten. Material: naive CD4+ T cells sorted from blood. Subset indicated: CD45RA+ positively selected. The receptors come from a woman younger than 45 in good health.

The chain couples TRBV5-1 to TRBJ2-1; D could derive from TRBD1 or TRBD2 (5 bases each). CDR1 and CDR2 (germline): SGHRS, YFSETQ. Trimming removed 0 bases at V and 5 bases at J, with 12 bases between. The CDR3 runs to 15 residues. DNA of the CDR3: TGCGCCAGCAGCTTGGCGGGGCCCTCGGACAATGAGCAGTTCTTC. Translated, it gives CASSLAGPSDNEQFF. The full variable domain, completed using reference TRBV5-1 and TRBJ2-1, is KAGVTQTPRYLIKTRGQQVTLSCSPISGHRSVSWYQQTPGQGLQFLFEYFSETQRNKGNFPGRFSGRQFSNSRSEMNVSTLELGDSALYLCASSLAGPSDNEQFFGPGTRLTVL.

This clone has just a few counts. The chain links TRBV28 to TRBJ1-5; perhaps TRBD1 as D (5 bases). V gave up 5 bases and J gave up 3 bases, with 11 bases separating them. The CDR3 has 14 residues. The germline V gene encodes CDR1 MDHEN and CDR2 SYDVKM. CDR3 region: CASSADSTNQPQHF. DNA of the CDR3: TGTGCCAGCAGTGCCGACAGTACCAATCAGCCCCAGCATTTT.

The chain joins TRBV2 to TRBJ2-3; no firm D call. Looked up from germline, CDR1 is SNHLY and CDR2 is FYNNEI. Trimming removed 9 bases at V and 4 bases at J, with 14 bases between. The length of the CDR3 is 13 residues. CDR3 in amino acids: CASLRDLADTQYF. The CDR3 coding sequence is TGTGCCAGTCTTCGAGACCTAGCAGATACGCAGTATTTT.

The V and J genes are TRBV4-1 and TRBJ2-7, with 7 bases lining up with TRBD1. V was pared by 3 bases and J by 6 bases, with 11 bases of the junction left unmatched. CDR3 size: 15 residues. The germline V gene has CDR1 MGHRA and CDR2 YSYEKL. In DNA, the CDR3 is TGCGCCAGCAGCCACCTGGGACAGATAGTAGGCGAGCAGTACTTC. Translating gives CASSHLGQIVGEQYF.

The V gene is TRBV19, the J gene TRBJ2-3, with 11 bases matching TRBD2. The CDR3 has 16 residues. The junction had 2 bases not matched to a gene; V was cut back by 1 base and J by 2 bases. Per germline, CDR1 LNHDA and CDR2 SQIVND (reference sequence). CDR3 in DNA: TGTGCCAGTAGTATAGGGACTAGCGGGTACACAGATACGCAGTATTTT. It specifies CASSIGTSGYTDTQYF.